The following is a TCR beta chain sequence with its context. These data belong to a study of blood T cell repertoires in COVID-19. Produced via immunoSEQ multiplex PCR; TCRdb's table is partial and in-frame only. This table holds some 180,000 clones, around 89% found once. CDR1 and CDR2 from the germline V gene are SGHTA and FQGTGA. The CDR3 covers 13 residues. V lost 5 bases and J 0 bases, leaving 7 bases between the germline ends. This receptor was taken from a man aged 35 to 55 with active or convalescent COVID-19. The sequenced material came from peripheral blood. The chain uses TRBV7-3 and TRBJ1-1, with D possibly being TRBD1 (5 bases). The CDR3 coding sequence is TGTGCCAGCAGCCGGACACTGAACACTGAAGCTTTCTTT. This codes for CASSRTLNTEAFF.